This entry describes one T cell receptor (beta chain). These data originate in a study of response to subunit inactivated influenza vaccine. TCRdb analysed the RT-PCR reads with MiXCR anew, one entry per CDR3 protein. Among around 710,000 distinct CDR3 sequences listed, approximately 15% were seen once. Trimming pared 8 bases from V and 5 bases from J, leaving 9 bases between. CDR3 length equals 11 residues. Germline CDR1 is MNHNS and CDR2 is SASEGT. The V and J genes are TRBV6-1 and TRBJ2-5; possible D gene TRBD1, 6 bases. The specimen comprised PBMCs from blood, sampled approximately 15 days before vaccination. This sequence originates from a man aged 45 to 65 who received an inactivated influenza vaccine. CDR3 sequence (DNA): TGTGCCAGCTTGAGGGGGGAGACCCAGTACTTC. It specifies CASLRGETQYF.